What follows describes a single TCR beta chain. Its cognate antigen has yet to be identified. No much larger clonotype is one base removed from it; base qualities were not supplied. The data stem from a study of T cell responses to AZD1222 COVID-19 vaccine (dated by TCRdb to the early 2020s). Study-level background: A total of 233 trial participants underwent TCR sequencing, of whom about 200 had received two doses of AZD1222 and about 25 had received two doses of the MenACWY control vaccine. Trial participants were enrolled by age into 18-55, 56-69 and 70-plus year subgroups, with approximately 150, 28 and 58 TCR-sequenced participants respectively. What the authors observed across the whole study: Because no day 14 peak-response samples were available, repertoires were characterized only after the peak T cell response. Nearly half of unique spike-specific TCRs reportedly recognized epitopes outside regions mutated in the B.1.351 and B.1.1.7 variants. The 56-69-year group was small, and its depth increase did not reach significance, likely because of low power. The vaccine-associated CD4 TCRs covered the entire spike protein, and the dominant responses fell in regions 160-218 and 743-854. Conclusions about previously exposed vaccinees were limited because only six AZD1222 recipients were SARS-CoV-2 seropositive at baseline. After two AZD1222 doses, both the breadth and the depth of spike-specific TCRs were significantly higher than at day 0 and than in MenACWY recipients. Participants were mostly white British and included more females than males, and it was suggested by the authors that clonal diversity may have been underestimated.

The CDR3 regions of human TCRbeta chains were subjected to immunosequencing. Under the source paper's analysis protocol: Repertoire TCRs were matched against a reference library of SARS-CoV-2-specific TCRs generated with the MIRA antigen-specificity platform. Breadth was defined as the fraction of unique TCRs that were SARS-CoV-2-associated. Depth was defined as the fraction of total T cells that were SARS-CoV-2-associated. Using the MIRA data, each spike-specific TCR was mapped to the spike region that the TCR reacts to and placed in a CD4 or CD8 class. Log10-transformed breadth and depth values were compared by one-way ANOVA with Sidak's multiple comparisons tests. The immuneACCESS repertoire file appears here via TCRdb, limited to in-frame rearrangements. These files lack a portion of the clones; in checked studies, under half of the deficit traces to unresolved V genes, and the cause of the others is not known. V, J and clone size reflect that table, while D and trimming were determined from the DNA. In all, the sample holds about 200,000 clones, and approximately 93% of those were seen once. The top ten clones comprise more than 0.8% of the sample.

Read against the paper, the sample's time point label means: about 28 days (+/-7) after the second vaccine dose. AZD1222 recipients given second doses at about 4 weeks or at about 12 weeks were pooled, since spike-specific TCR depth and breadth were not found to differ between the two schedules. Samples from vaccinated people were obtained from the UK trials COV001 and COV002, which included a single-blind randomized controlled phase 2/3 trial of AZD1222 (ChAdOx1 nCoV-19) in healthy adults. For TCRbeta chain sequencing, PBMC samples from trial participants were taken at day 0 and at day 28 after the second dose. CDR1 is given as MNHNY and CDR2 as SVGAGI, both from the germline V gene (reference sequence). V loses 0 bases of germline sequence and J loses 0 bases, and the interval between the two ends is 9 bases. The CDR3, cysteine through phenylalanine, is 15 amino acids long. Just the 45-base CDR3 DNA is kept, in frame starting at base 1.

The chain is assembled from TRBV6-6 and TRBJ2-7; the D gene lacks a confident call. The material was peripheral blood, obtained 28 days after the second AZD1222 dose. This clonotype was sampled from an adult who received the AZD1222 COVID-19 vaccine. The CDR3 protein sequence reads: CASSYSILRSYEQYF. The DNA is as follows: TGTGCCAGCAGTTACTCGATCCTGCGCTCCTACGAGCAGTACTTC.